Here is one TCR beta chain with its context. Its antigen is as yet unknown. The record originates from a study of T cells in Graves' hyperthyroidism and ophthalmopathy. Study-wide points: Clonotypes that were expanded in thyroid above 0.001 mostly appeared in blood too.

RNA transcripts gave rise to amplified TCR beta CDR3 regions. The study used the HTBI primer set for a first-round RT-PCR of the TCR CDR3. TCRdb reprocessed the multiplex PCR reads with MiXCR, giving one entry per CDR3 protein. The table shows 75,000 to 100,000 distinct CDR3 sequences, with about 40% occurring only once. This CDR3 region has 18 residues. The V gene's germline CDR1 is SEHNR and CDR2 FQNEAQ (reference sequence). Germline trimming cut 6 bases from V and 6 bases from J; bases unmatched to any gene: 20. Newly diagnosed hyperthyroidism patients aged 18 to 65 years had disease lasting under 2 months. Uncontrolled infections, other autoimmune diseases, pregnancy or lactation led to exclusion of patients.

The sequence was collected from a young woman with Graves' hyperthyroidism. Sequenced: peripheral blood or thyroid tissue (not recorded which). The chain recombines TRBV7-9 with TRBJ2-3; 8 bases agree with TRBD1. The DNA of the CDR3 is TGTGCCAGCAGTTCCCCCATTCTGGGACAGGACATATCGGATACGCAGTATTTT. Its translation: CASSSPILGQDISDTQYF.